A selection of T cell receptor beta chains follows, all from one sample in a study of blood T cell repertoires in COVID-19. Libraries were prepared by immunoSEQ multiplex PCR; TCRdb keeps only in-frame clonotypes and omits some of them. The repertoire holds more than 45,000 clones, 65% to 85% seen once, with approximately 8.4% in the top ten. Source material: peripheral blood. The receptor source for this set is a man aged 80 or over in a cohort sampled during active COVID-19. The CDR3 runs from the conserved cysteine through the conserved F or W. D genes are given only for firm matches. Some rows have no size entry. The others give once, few or many, or a class for an expanded clone.

v_call: TRBV28
d_call: -
j_call: TRBJ1-1
clone_size: -
cdr3_aa: CASSPRRWTAQEVGTEAFF
cdr3_nt: TGTGCCAGCAGTCCCAGAAGATGGACAGCTCAGGAGGTGGGCACTGAAGCTTTCTTT

v_call: TRBV19
d_call: TRBD1
j_call: TRBJ2-3
clone_size: -
cdr3_aa: CASSIRSGTASDTQYF
cdr3_nt: TGTGCCAGTAGTATTCGTTCCGGGACAGCAAGCGATACGCAGTATTTT

v_call: TRBV30
d_call: TRBD1
j_call: TRBJ1-4
clone_size: -
cdr3_aa: CAWRLRTGTGRKLFF
cdr3_nt: TGTGCCTGGAGGCTGAGAACCGGGACAGGGAGGAAACTGTTTTTT

v_call: TRBV2
d_call: -
j_call: TRBJ2-5
clone_size: -
cdr3_aa: CASSEERGETQYF
cdr3_nt: TGTGCCAGCAGTGAGGAACGGGGGGAGACCCAGTACTTC

v_call: TRBV28
d_call: TRBD1
j_call: TRBJ1-6
clone_size: -
cdr3_aa: CASRRTGGDNSPLHF
cdr3_nt: TGTGCCAGCAGAAGGACAGGGGGGGATAATTCACCCCTCCACTTT

v_call: TRBV2
d_call: -
j_call: TRBJ1-5
clone_size: -
cdr3_aa: CASRGQNQPQHF
cdr3_nt: TGTGCCAGCAGGGGACAAAATCAGCCCCAGCATTTT

v_call: TRBV5-1
d_call: -
j_call: TRBJ1-2
clone_size: -
cdr3_aa: CASSSLTAAYGYTF
cdr3_nt: TGCGCCAGCAGCTCTTTGACGGCGGCCTATGGCTACACCTTC

v_call: TRBV29-1
d_call: TRBD1
j_call: TRBJ1-2
clone_size: -
cdr3_aa: CSGGGQGDGYTF
cdr3_nt: TGCAGCGGAGGTGGACAGGGGGACGGCTACACCTTC

v_call: TRBV9
d_call: TRBD1
j_call: TRBJ1-1
clone_size: -
cdr3_aa: CASSVLDRGYRNTEAFF
cdr3_nt: TGTGCCAGCAGCGTACTGGACAGGGGGTATAGGAACACTGAAGCTTTCTTT

v_call: TRBV18
d_call: -
j_call: TRBJ1-1
clone_size: -
cdr3_aa: CASSPLRALNTEAFF
cdr3_nt: TGTGCCAGCTCACCCCTGAGAGCCTTGAACACTGAAGCTTTCTTT

v_call: TRBV28
d_call: -
j_call: TRBJ1-1
clone_size: once
cdr3_aa: CASVGGAGEAFF
cdr3_nt: TGTGCCAGTGTGGGGGGGGCAGGAGAAGCTTTCTTT

v_call: TRBV27
d_call: TRBD1
j_call: TRBJ1-3
clone_size: -
cdr3_aa: CASSQDRSLSGNTIYF
cdr3_nt: TGTGCCAGCAGCCAGGACAGGAGCCTCTCTGGAAACACCATATATTTT

v_call: TRBV3-1/TRBV3-2
d_call: TRBD1
j_call: TRBJ2-7
clone_size: -
cdr3_aa: CASSPGTGGEQYF
cdr3_nt: TGTGCCAGCAGCCCCGGGACAGGGGGCGAGCAGTACTTC

v_call: TRBV11-2
d_call: -
j_call: TRBJ2-6
clone_size: -
cdr3_aa: CASSLAGANVLTF
cdr3_nt: TGTGCCAGCAGCCTTGCGGGGGCCAACGTCCTGACTTTC

v_call: TRBV27
d_call: -
j_call: TRBJ2-7
clone_size: -
cdr3_aa: CASSLTPRAGPHYEQYF
cdr3_nt: TGTGCCAGCAGTCTAACCCCCCGGGCGGGCCCCCACTACGAGCAGTACTTC

v_call: TRBV2
d_call: TRBD1
j_call: TRBJ1-1
clone_size: -
cdr3_aa: CASIGDRMNTEAFF
cdr3_nt: TGTGCCAGCATCGGGGACAGGATGAACACTGAAGCTTTCTTT

v_call: TRBV11-3
d_call: -
j_call: TRBJ2-2
clone_size: -
cdr3_aa: CASSLTFTGELFF
cdr3_nt: TGTGCCAGCAGCTTGACATTCACCGGGGAGCTGTTTTTT

v_call: TRBV2
d_call: -
j_call: TRBJ2-2
clone_size: -
cdr3_aa: CASSSYTGELFF
cdr3_nt: TGTGCCAGCAGTTCATACACCGGGGAGCTGTTTTTT

v_call: TRBV19
d_call: TRBD1
j_call: TRBJ1-6
clone_size: -
cdr3_aa: CASSSGQGVSNSPLHF
cdr3_nt: TGTGCCAGTAGTAGCGGACAGGGAGTTAGTAATTCACCCCTCCACTTT

v_call: TRBV7-2
d_call: TRBD2
j_call: TRBJ2-7
clone_size: once
cdr3_aa: CASSLTSGGSYEQYF
cdr3_nt: TGTGCCAGCAGTCTGACTAGCGGGGGCTCCTACGAGCAGTACTTC

v_call: TRBV6-6
d_call: TRBD2
j_call: TRBJ2-3
clone_size: once
cdr3_aa: CASSFQSGGALDTQYF
cdr3_nt: TGTGCCAGCAGTTTTCAAAGCGGGGGGGCCCTCGATACGCAGTATTTT

v_call: TRBV2
d_call: -
j_call: TRBJ1-2
clone_size: once
cdr3_aa: CASKPPGLGYTF
cdr3_nt: TGTGCCAGCAAGCCCCCCGGTTTGGGCTACACCTTC

v_call: TRBV15
d_call: TRBD2
j_call: TRBJ2-3
clone_size: -
cdr3_aa: CATSRDRTSGRTDTQYF
cdr3_nt: TGTGCCACCAGCAGAGATCGGACTAGCGGGAGGACTGATACGCAGTATTTT

v_call: TRBV27
d_call: TRBD1
j_call: TRBJ2-7
clone_size: -
cdr3_aa: CASTPTGVSYEQYF
cdr3_nt: TGTGCCAGCACCCCGACAGGGGTGTCCTACGAGCAGTACTTC

v_call: TRBV5-6
d_call: TRBD2
j_call: TRBJ2-1
clone_size: -
cdr3_aa: CASSLRGGENEQFF
cdr3_nt: TGTGCCAGCAGCTTGCGCGGGGGGGAGAATGAGCAGTTCTTC

v_call: TRBV4-1
d_call: TRBD2
j_call: TRBJ2-1
clone_size: -
cdr3_aa: CASSRQTSGGNEQFF
cdr3_nt: TGCGCCAGCAGCCGCCAGACTAGCGGGGGGAATGAGCAGTTCTTC

v_call: TRBV29-1
d_call: -
j_call: TRBJ1-2
clone_size: -
cdr3_aa: CSVEDPLAGYGYTF
cdr3_nt: TGCAGCGTTGAAGACCCGTTAGCTGGGTATGGCTACACCTTC

v_call: TRBV5-1
d_call: -
j_call: TRBJ2-7
clone_size: -
cdr3_aa: CASAPTGTGEKYF
cdr3_nt: TGCGCCAGCGCACCGACGGGAACGGGCGAGAAGTACTTC

v_call: TRBV5-1
d_call: -
j_call: TRBJ2-1
clone_size: -
cdr3_aa: CASSLMAPAGNEQFF
cdr3_nt: TGCGCCAGCAGCTTGATGGCTCCAGCGGGCAATGAGCAGTTCTTC

v_call: TRBV6-4
d_call: -
j_call: TRBJ2-3
clone_size: -
cdr3_aa: CASSEQGGDTQYF
cdr3_nt: TGTGCCAGCAGTGAACAGGGTGGAGATACGCAGTATTTT

v_call: TRBV27
d_call: -
j_call: TRBJ1-3
clone_size: -
cdr3_aa: CASSFTGTSSGNTIYF
cdr3_nt: TGTGCCAGCAGTTTTACAGGGACTAGCTCTGGAAACACCATATATTTT

v_call: TRBV9
d_call: -
j_call: TRBJ1-6
clone_size: -
cdr3_aa: CASNPDGGLDSPLHF
cdr3_nt: TGTGCCAGCAACCCAGACGGGGGGTTAGATTCACCCCTCCACTTT

v_call: TRBV6-2/TRBV6-3
d_call: TRBD1
j_call: TRBJ1-5
clone_size: -
cdr3_aa: CASSRQGASQPQHF
cdr3_nt: TGTGCCAGCAGCCGACAGGGGGCGAGCCAGCCCCAGCATTTT

v_call: TRBV29-1
d_call: -
j_call: TRBJ1-2
clone_size: -
cdr3_aa: CSVVRQGDGYTF
cdr3_nt: TGCAGCGTTGTTCGGCAGGGTGATGGCTACACCTTC

v_call: TRBV9
d_call: TRBD1
j_call: TRBJ1-4
clone_size: -
cdr3_aa: CASSVGQGYSNEKLFF
cdr3_nt: TGTGCCAGCAGCGTAGGACAGGGATATTCAAATGAAAAACTGTTTTTT

v_call: TRBV29-1
d_call: TRBD1
j_call: TRBJ1-1
clone_size: -
cdr3_aa: CSAYRGNTEAFF
cdr3_nt: TGCAGCGCCTACAGGGGGAACACTGAAGCTTTCTTT

v_call: TRBV24-1
d_call: -
j_call: TRBJ2-2
clone_size: once
cdr3_aa: CATSLVGELFF
cdr3_nt: TGTGCCACCAGTCTTGTCGGGGAGCTGTTTTTT

v_call: TRBV5-1
d_call: -
j_call: TRBJ2-1
clone_size: -
cdr3_aa: CASSLAWGGPSNEQFF
cdr3_nt: TGCGCCAGCAGCTTGGCCTGGGGGGGGCCCTCCAATGAGCAGTTCTTC

v_call: TRBV11-2
d_call: TRBD2
j_call: TRBJ2-7
clone_size: once
cdr3_aa: CASRSASGSYEQYF
cdr3_nt: TGTGCCAGCAGGTCAGCTAGCGGGAGTTACGAGCAGTACTTC

v_call: TRBV6-2/TRBV6-3
d_call: TRBD2
j_call: TRBJ2-1
clone_size: once
cdr3_aa: CASSYMAGDLRNEQFF
cdr3_nt: TGTGCCAGCAGTTACATGGCGGGAGATTTGAGAAATGAGCAGTTCTTC

v_call: TRBV9
d_call: -
j_call: TRBJ2-3
clone_size: -
cdr3_aa: CASRPYLTADTQYF
cdr3_nt: TGTGCCAGCAGGCCCTATTTAACGGCAGATACGCAGTATTTT

v_call: TRBV2
d_call: TRBD1
j_call: TRBJ2-1
clone_size: -
cdr3_aa: CASSERDRRWFF
cdr3_nt: TGTGCCAGCAGTGAACGGGACAGAAGGTGGTTCTTC

v_call: TRBV9
d_call: TRBD2
j_call: TRBJ2-3
clone_size: -
cdr3_aa: CASSVGSGIHTQYF
cdr3_nt: TGTGCCAGCAGCGTAGGGAGCGGGATACATACGCAGTATTTT

v_call: TRBV4-2
d_call: -
j_call: TRBJ2-1
clone_size: -
cdr3_aa: CASSRELQLSSYNEQFF
cdr3_nt: TGTGCCAGCAGCCGAGAACTCCAACTGAGCTCCTACAATGAGCAGTTCTTC